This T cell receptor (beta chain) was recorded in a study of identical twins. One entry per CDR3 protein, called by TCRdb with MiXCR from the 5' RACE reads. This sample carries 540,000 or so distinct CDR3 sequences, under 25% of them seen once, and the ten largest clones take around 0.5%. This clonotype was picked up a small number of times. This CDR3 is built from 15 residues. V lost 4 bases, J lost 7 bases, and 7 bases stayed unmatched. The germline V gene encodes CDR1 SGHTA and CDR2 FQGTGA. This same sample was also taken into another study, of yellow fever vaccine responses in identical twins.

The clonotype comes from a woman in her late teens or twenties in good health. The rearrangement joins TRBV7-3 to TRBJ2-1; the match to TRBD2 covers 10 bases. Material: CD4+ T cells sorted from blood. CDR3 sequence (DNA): TGTGCCAGCAGCTCGCTAGCGGGAGTTAGAAATGAGCAGTTCTTC. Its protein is CASSSLAGVRNEQFF.